This T cell receptor beta chain was captured in a study of blood T cells in healthy people across ages. From germline, CDR1 is GTSNPN and CDR2 SVGIG (reference sequence). Trimming took 3 bases from V and 4 from J, leaving 18 bases between them. The CDR3 covers 15 residues. For the second PCR, which ran for roughly 7 to 11 cycles, a sample-barcoded 5' primer and a J-beta primer mix were used. One entry per CDR3 protein, called by TCRdb with MiXCR from the 5' RACE reads. The table records hundreds of thousands of distinct CDR3 sequences, around 48% of them present only once. The V call is TRBV30, the J call TRBJ1-1; D may be TRBD1 (6 bases). This TCR derives from a man older than 75 in good health. What was sequenced was blood. The CDR3 sequence is CAWRGLGGPSTEAFF. DNA of the CDR3: TGTGCCTGGAGGGGCTTAGGGGGGCCGAGCACTGAAGCTTTCTTT.